What follows describes a single T cell receptor beta chain. With 5 bases removed from V and 1 base from J, the gap between germline ends came to 8 bases. The CDR3 length is 13 residues. Germline V gives CDR1 SGHTA, CDR2 FQGNSA. These data are taken from a study of tumour-infiltrating T cells in Burkitt lymphoma. At the level of the study: Overall and progression-free survival were predicted by productive clonality.

Clones were sequenced by immunoSEQ multiplex PCR, and TCRdb holds only the in-frame ones, with some missing. The sample contains 14,000 or so clones, 30% of which appear only once. The origin of this receptor is a human donor with diffuse large B-cell lymphoma. The chain uses TRBV7-2 and TRBJ2-5; D unclear. The sample taken for sequencing was tumor tissue. Here the CDR3 reads CASSDDGQETQYF. CDR3 DNA: TGTGCCAGCAGCGACGACGGCCAAGAGACCCAGTACTTC.